The subject of this entry is one TCR beta chain. Antigen unknown. This record comes from a study of tumor-infiltrating lymphocytes in primary liver carcinoma. Study context: Tissue type made little difference to sample yields of roughly 3.5 to 8 million productive TCRbeta reads.

Overall study findings and caveats: Pairs comparing tumor with adjacent tissue or blood overlapped less than pairs drawn from tumor regions.

Between 20 and 30 mg of unsorted bulk tissue served as the source from which RNA and DNA were co-extracted. Samples were taken from five separate regions of every tumor. The CDR3 runs 15 residues. V shed 3 bases, J shed 0 bases, and the junction held 6 bases outside the gene matches. CDR1 is DFQATT, CDR2 SNEGSKA, per germline (reference sequence). The template, roughly 550 ng total RNA, yielded TCR beta cDNA made with a constant-region primer. What produced the TCR beta libraries was three nested multiplex PCR rounds using slightly modified ARM-PCR. TRBV1-TRBV30 forward and Cbeta reverse primers drove the first two roughly 11-cycle rounds. From the multiplex PCR reads, TCRdb called clonotypes with MiXCR, one entry per CDR3 protein. The sample shows fewer than 150,000 distinct CDR3 sequences, around two thirds of them seen only once.

Material for sequencing was liver tumor tissue from sampling region 1. Sample subset: tumor region T1, superior pole. The gene calls are TRBV20-1 and TRBJ2-5; TRBD2 agrees at 8 bases. This TCR was recovered from an older woman with primary liver carcinoma and hepatitis B virus infection. The CDR3 reads CSARPTSGYQETQYF. CDR3 bases: TGCAGTGCTAGGCCAACTAGCGGCTACCAAGAGACCCAGTACTTC.